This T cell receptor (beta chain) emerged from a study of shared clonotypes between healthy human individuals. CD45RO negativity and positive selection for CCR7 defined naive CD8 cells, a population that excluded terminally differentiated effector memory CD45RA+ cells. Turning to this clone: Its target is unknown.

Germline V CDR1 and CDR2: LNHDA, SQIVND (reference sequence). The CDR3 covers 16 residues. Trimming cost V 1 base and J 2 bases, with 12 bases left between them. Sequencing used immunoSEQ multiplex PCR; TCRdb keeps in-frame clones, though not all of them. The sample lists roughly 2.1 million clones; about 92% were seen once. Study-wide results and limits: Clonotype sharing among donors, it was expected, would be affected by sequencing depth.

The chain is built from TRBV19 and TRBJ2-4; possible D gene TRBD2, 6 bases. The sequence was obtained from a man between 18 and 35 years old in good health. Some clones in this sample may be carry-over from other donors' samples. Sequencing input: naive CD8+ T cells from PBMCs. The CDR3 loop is CASSIGRGTSKNIQYF. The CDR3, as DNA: TGTGCCAGTAGTATAGGCCGGGGGACCTCCAAAAACATTCAGTACTTC.